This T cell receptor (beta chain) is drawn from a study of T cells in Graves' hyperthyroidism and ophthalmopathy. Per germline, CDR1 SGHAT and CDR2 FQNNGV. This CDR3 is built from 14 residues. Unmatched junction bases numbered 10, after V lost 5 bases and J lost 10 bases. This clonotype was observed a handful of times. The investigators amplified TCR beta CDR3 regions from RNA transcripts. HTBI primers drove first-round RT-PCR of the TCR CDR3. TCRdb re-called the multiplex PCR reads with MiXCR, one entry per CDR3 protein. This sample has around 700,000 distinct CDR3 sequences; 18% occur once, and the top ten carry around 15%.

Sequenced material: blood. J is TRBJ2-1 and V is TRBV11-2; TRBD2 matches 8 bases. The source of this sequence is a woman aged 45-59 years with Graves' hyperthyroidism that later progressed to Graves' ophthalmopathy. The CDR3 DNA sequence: TGTGCCAGCAGCATAAACGGGGGGGTAGGCGAGCAGTTCTTC. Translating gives CASSINGGVGEQFF. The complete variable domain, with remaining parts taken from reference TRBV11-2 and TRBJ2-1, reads EAGVAQSPRYKIIEKRQSVAFWCNPISGHATLYWYQQILGQGPKLLIQFQNNGVVDDSQLPKDRFSAERLKGVDSTLKIQPAKLEDSAVYLCASSINGGVGEQFFGPGTRLTVL.